The clone carrying this T cell receptor (beta chain) was picked up a small number of times. Its antigen is not identified. CDR3 size: 13 residues. Germline V gene data show CDR1 as LNHDA and CDR2 as SQIVND (reference sequence). V was pared by 6 bases and J by 3 bases, with 11 bases between. This entry belongs to a study of cytomegalovirus exposure and HLA in healthy donors. As for the study in general: For the approximately 400 genotyped donors, 75% to 90% fell within the Caucasian-associated ancestry cluster.

The PCR had 60 Vbeta and 13 Jbeta primers. Using immunoSEQ multiplex PCR, the repertoire was profiled, and TCRdb retains in-frame clones only, with some absent. This table has about 180,000 clones, over 75% appearing once. Study observations and caveats: As a later analysis revealed, the rate of TCR association differed by HLA locus, with DRB1 most and HLA-C fewest. The investigators catalogued 150 to 200 TCR beta chains as cytomegalovirus-associated. Earlier findings revealed that most TCR beta V segments proved productive either about 87% or about 30% of the time.

The chain is built from TRBV19 and TRBJ1-1, with D unresolved. This receptor was taken from a woman aged 30 to 39 in good health and CMV-seronegative. The sample consisted of PBMCs. This chain's CDR3 is CASRILGDTEAFF. CDR3 DNA sequence: TGTGCCAGTAGGATACTGGGAGACACTGAAGCTTTCTTT.